Listed here are 17 T cell receptor beta chains from one sample, sequenced in a study of metastatic and nonmetastatic thyroid tumors. Not a single patient had been given any form of treatment at any point before undergoing thyroid surgery. TCRdb re-called the PCR reads with MiXCR. The sample shows tens of thousands of clones, 20% to 25% of them seen only once. Specimen: blood. These receptors originate from a female donor with papillary thyroid cancer or a benign thyroid nodule (not recorded which). Some clones in this sample may be carry-over from other donors' samples.

V usage is TRBV28 and J usage is TRBJ1-6; 8 nucleotides match TRBD1. Trimming took 6 bases from V and 9 from J; bases not matched to a gene: 10. Germline V CDR1 and CDR2: MDHEN, SYDVKM. The CDR3 length is 15 residues. The CDR3 nucleotides are TGTGCCAGCAGACGGACAGGGTCTATTCGTTCACCCCTCCACTTT. This encodes CASRRTGSIRSPLHF.

On this clone: This may be a read error, as it is one base from a much larger clone. V gene TRBV20-1 combines with J gene TRBJ2-2; the D gene could be TRBD1 or TRBD2 (5 bases each). The CDR3 consists of 15 residues. Looked up from germline, CDR1 is DFQATT and CDR2 is SNEGSKA (reference sequence). DNA for the CDR3: TGCAGTGCTAGGCCGAGAGGGGCTGGCACCTGGGAGCTGCTTTTT. As protein: CSARPRGAGTWELLF.

About this clone itself: Because the CDR3 is missing its conserved closing phenylalanine or tryptophan, this is likely a read error. This chain uses TRBV6-1 with TRBJ2-1; 8 positions agree with TRBD1. Losses at the gene ends were 3 bases for V and 7 bases for J; bases not matched to a gene: 11. This CDR3 contains 16 residues. Germline lookup yields CDR1 MNHNS and CDR2 SASEGT. The DNA for the CDR3 is TGTGCCAGCAGTGAGACACCGGACAGGGTCGTTAATGAGCAGTTCGTC. As protein: CASSETPDRVVNEQFV.

This clone appeared many times. In DNA form, the CDR3 reads TGTGCCAGCAGCCGCCCCAGCGAAACTAATGAAAAACTGTTTTTT. Encoded protein: CASSRPSETNEKLFF. The V gene is TRBV5-6, the J gene TRBJ1-4, with no clear D. V gave up 4 bases and J gave up 1 base, with 11 bases separating them. CDR3 length: 15 residues. The germline V gene encodes CDR1 SGHDT and CDR2 YYEEEE. Full variable domain (missing parts from reference TRBV5-6 and TRBJ1-4): DAGVTQSPTHLIKTRGQQVTLRCSPKSGHDTVSWYQQALGQGPQFIFQYYEEEERQRGNFPDRFSGHQFPNYSSELNVNALLLGDSALYLCASSRPSETNEKLFFGSGTQLSVL.

This clone was counted many times. The chain carries TRBV6-1 and TRBJ2-2; D is uncertain. V was clipped by 3 bases and J by 5 bases, with 1 base between them. The germline gives CDR1 MNHNS, CDR2 SASEGT. The CDR3 runs to 11 residues. CDR3 sequence reads: CASSDTGELFF. The CDR3 bases are TGTGCCAGCAGTGATACCGGGGAGCTGTTTTTT.

Points on this clone: In the same sample, other DNA sequences code for this CDR3. The rearrangement links TRBV5-1 to TRBJ2-7, with D unresolved. Per germline, CDR1 SGHRS and CDR2 YFSETQ. There are 14 residues in the CDR3. Trimming took off 4 bases at V and 6 bases at J, with 17 bases between the two ends. CDR3 sequence: CASSPKGTGGEQYF. CDR3 sequence (DNA): TGCGCCAGCAGCCCAAAAGGAACGGGCGGCGAGCAGTACTTC. The variable domain in full, with the rest retrieved from reference TRBV5-1 and TRBJ2-7, is KAGVTQTPRYLIKTRGQQVTLSCSPISGHRSVSWYQQTPGQGLQFLFEYFSETQRNKGNFPGRFSGRQFSNSRSEMNVSTLELGDSALYLCASSPKGTGGEQYFGPGTRLTVT.

This clone was counted ten times or more. The rearrangement uses TRBV3-1 and TRBJ1-4; possibly TRBD1 for D (6 bases). V lost 3 bases, J lost 2 bases, and 10 bases lay in between. Germline CDR1 is LGHDT and CDR2 is YNNKEL (reference sequence). The CDR3 is made up of 15 amino acids. This CDR3 reads CASSHPTGTNEKLFF. The CDR3, as DNA: TGTGCCAGCAGCCACCCGACAGGCACTAATGAAAAACTGTTTTTT.

This clone showed up many times. The rearrangement links TRBV6-5 to TRBJ2-5; D is undetermined. The CDR3 runs 13 residues. V was shortened by 2 bases and J by 2 bases, with 6 bases between the two germline ends. Per the germline V gene, CDR1 is MNHEY and CDR2 is SVGAGI. The CDR3, as DNA: TGTGCCAGCAGTTACGGCAGGCAAGAGACCCAGTACTTC. This gives the protein CASSYGRQETQYF.

This clone was seen ten or more times. This chain joins TRBV5-1 and TRBJ2-1, with 10 bases aligning to TRBD2. The CDR3 sequence is 14 residues long. Trimming removed 0 bases from V and 7 bases from J; junction bases left unmatched: 1. CDR1 and CDR2 (germline): SGHRS, YFSETQ. The CDR3 DNA is TGCGCCAGCAGCTTGGTACTAGCGGGAAATGAGCAGTTCTTC. Amino acid sequence: CASSLVLAGNEQFF.

This clone was observed many times. This may come from a read error, since a much larger clone is one base off. The sample carries other DNA sequences with the same CDR3. The chain links TRBV12-3 or TRBV12-4 to TRBJ2-1, with 11 bases lining up with TRBD2. This CDR3 has 15 residues. The chain's CDR3 is CASRMTSGAYNEQFF. CDR3 bases: TGTGCCAGCAGGATGACTAGCGGGGCGTACAATGAACAGTTCTTC.

The V gene is TRBV28, the J gene TRBJ1-1; 8 bases are a match to TRBD1. There are 15 residues in the CDR3. The germline V gene encodes CDR1 MDHEN and CDR2 SYDVKM. After removal of 5 bases from V and 1 base from J, the junction contained 6 bases not matched to a gene. CDR3 in DNA: TGTGCCAGCAGTACCCAAGGACAGGGGAACACTGAAGCTTTCTTT. Protein sequence: CASSTQGQGNTEAFF.

In this sample, this clone turned up many times. The V and J genes are TRBV11-1 and TRBJ1-1; no definite D call. Germline loops: CDR1 SGHAT, CDR2 FQDESV (reference sequence). Between the trimmed V and J ends, which lost 5 bases and 0 bases, there was a span of 16 bases. The CDR3 consists of 16 residues. The chain's CDR3 is CASSQPAQNMNTEAFF. In nucleotides, the CDR3 is TGTGCCAGCAGCCAACCTGCACAGAACATGAACACTGAAGCTTTCTTT.

At least ten counts were recorded for this clone. The chain has TRBV20-1 and TRBJ2-1, with D perhaps assigned TRBD1 or TRBD2 (5 bases each). Germline lookup yields CDR1 DFQATT and CDR2 SNEGSKA (reference sequence). This CDR3 has 14 residues. V lost 0 bases to trimming and J lost 3 bases, with 9 bases between them. The DNA for the CDR3 is TGCAGTGCTAGAGACCGGGACGTCTACAATGAGCAGTTCTTC. Encoded protein: CSARDRDVYNEQFF.

The chain uses TRBV7-3 and TRBJ2-1, with D possibly being TRBD2 (6 bases). The CDR3 extends over 17 amino acids. The germline gives CDR1 SGHTA, CDR2 FQGTGA. V gave up 5 bases and J gave up 0 bases, with 17 bases separating them. This chain's CDR3 is CASSGGTSWGSYNEQFF. The CDR3, as DNA: TGTGCCAGCAGCGGCGGTACTAGCTGGGGCTCCTACAATGAGCAGTTCTTC.

This clone was observed many times. V usage is TRBV5-1 and J usage is TRBJ2-7; maybe TRBD2 (6 bases). The V gene's germline CDR1 is SGHRS and CDR2 YFSETQ. Trimming removed 2 bases at V and 4 bases at J, with 13 bases between. The CDR3 contains 14 residues. CDR3 bases: TGCGCCAGCAGCTTCTCCGGGGGATTTTACGAGCAGTACTTC. Amino acids: CASSFSGGFYEQYF.

At least ten counts were recorded for this clone. The same CDR3 arises from other DNA sequences in this sample as well. This sequence joins TRBV28 and TRBJ2-5, with 11 nucleotides matching TRBD2. Unmatched junction bases numbered 11, after V lost 8 bases and J lost 0 bases. The CDR3 sequence is 17 residues long. Germline CDR1 MDHEN, CDR2 SYDVKM. This CDR3 is CASSSPLLAGDQETQYF. CDR3 nucleotide sequence: TGTGCCAGCTCCTCCCCCCTACTAGCGGGGGACCAAGAGACCCAGTACTTC.

This clone was seen at least ten times. V gene TRBV19 combines with J gene TRBJ2-7, with 8 bases aligning to TRBD2. The CDR3 spans 16 residues. The V segment lost 0 bases and the J segment 6 bases; nucleotides outside the gene matches: 10. Per germline, CDR1 LNHDA and CDR2 SQIVND (reference sequence). The chain's CDR3 is CASSIDGTRNQAEQYF. In DNA form, the CDR3 reads TGTGCCAGTAGTATAGATGGGACTAGGAACCAAGCCGAGCAGTACTTC.